The sequence of this T cell receptor (beta chain) was determined in a study of shared clonotypes between healthy human individuals. Germline values: CDR1 GTSNPN, CDR2 SVGIG (reference sequence). The CDR3 sequence is 12 residues long. J was trimmed by 7 bases and V by 7 bases; bases with no gene match: 5. Healthy adults negative for HIV, lacking recent acute infections or vaccinations, served as donors. Template amounts of 300 to 350 ng DNA, roughly 28,000 T cell genomes, were employed in unsorted PBMC replicate PCRs. Scientists sequenced DNA from unsorted PBMC on ten immunoSEQ deep assay plates. Sequenced by immunoSEQ multiplex PCR; TCRdb stores in-frame clones only, minus some. The data contain roughly 500,000 clones, over 75% of them seen just once; the ten biggest clones take up roughly 13%.

Sequencing was done on a sample of PBMCs. The chain carries TRBV30 and TRBJ1-4; 8 nucleotides match TRBD1. This sequence was found in a woman between 35 and 50 years old in good health. Some clones in this sample may be carry-over from other donors' samples. The CDR3 nucleotides read TGTGCCTCTGACAGGGGCGGTGAAAAACTGTTTTTT. It is translated as CASDRGGEKLFF. Drawing the rest from reference TRBV30 and TRBJ1-4, the complete variable domain is SQTIHQWPATLVQPVGSPLSLECTVEGTSNPNLYWYRQAAGRGLQLLFYSVGIGQISSEVPQNLSASRPQDRQFILSSKKLLLSDSGFYLCASDRGGEKLFFGSGTQLSVL.